This T cell receptor (beta chain) appears in the sequencing data of a study of identical twins. At least ten counts were recorded for this clonotype. What it recognizes is unknown. The J segment lost 6 bases and the V segment lost 1 base, leaving 15 bases of the junction unmatched. The CDR3 consists of 18 residues. Germline V gene lookup returns CDR1 SGHRS and CDR2 YFSETQ. Overall study results and limits: Insertions were fewer in abundant cord blood beta clonotypes, whereas memory repertoires showed none of this pattern.

It was template switching that added a universal primer site, and there were unique molecular identifiers on the cDNA. TCRdb re-analysed the 5' RACE reads in MiXCR, keeping a single row per CDR3 protein. The sample consists of fewer than 500,000 distinct CDR3 sequences, 20% to 30% of them appearing once. These data were also filed under a second study, of T cells expressing NK-cell markers.

Sequenced material: CD4+ T cells sorted from blood. The source is a young woman in good health. V gene TRBV5-1 combines with J gene TRBJ2-7, with TRBD1 matching over 11 bases. The CDR3 DNA is TGCGCCAGCAGCTTGAGAGGTCCGTCGGGACAGGGGGTAGTCGAGCAGTACTTC. Encoded protein: CASSLRGPSGQGVVEQYF.